This entry lists 14 T cell receptor beta chains sequenced from one sample in a study of T-cell memory formation after mild COVID-19. TCRdb re-called the 5' RACE reads through MiXCR, storing one row per CDR3 protein. The data contain around 410,000 distinct CDR3 sequences, roughly a quarter of them seen just once; the ten biggest clones take up around 12%. Input material: PBMCs or a T cell subset sorted from them (not recorded which). These receptors were taken from an adult woman who had mild COVID-19 (a few samples of this study predate the infection). Cell type and time point are not known.

There are many counts of this clonotype. J is TRBJ2-3 and V is TRBV7-6; D call uncertain. Germline values: CDR1 SGHVS, CDR2 FNYEAQ. V was shortened by 4 bases and J by 2 bases, with 7 bases between the two germline ends. The CDR3 consists of 13 residues. The CDR3 DNA reads as TGTGCCAGCAGCTCGTCCCCCACAGATACGCAGTATTTT. Protein sequence: CASSSSPTDTQYF.

This clonotype was counted only a few times. V and J are TRBV24-1 and TRBJ2-3, with a tentative D call TRBD2 (6 bases). CDR3 length: 18 amino acids. V lost 5 bases, J lost 0 bases, and 20 bases lay in between. CDR1 and CDR2 from the germline V gene are KGHDR and SFDVKD. The CDR3 loop is CATSVESGAGSSTDTQYF. CDR3 nucleotide sequence: TGTGCCACCAGTGTCGAGAGTGGGGCGGGGTCTAGCACAGATACGCAGTATTTT.

In this sample, this clonotype turned up a few times. V is TRBV5-1 and J is TRBJ1-1; D possibly corresponds to TRBD1 (5 bases). CDR3 length: 17 residues. V lost 1 base, J lost 5 bases, and 21 bases lay in between. CDR1 and CDR2 from the germline V gene are SGHRS and YFSETQ. As DNA, the CDR3 is TGCGCCAGCAGCTTGCGGACCTTACAGGTAGGGGCAACTGAAGCTTTCTTT. Protein: CASSLRTLQVGATEAFF.

The chain combines TRBV24-1 with TRBJ1-1; 7 nucleotides match TRBD1. Looked up from germline, CDR1 is KGHDR and CDR2 is SFDVKD. V trimming: 5 bases; J trimming: 1 base; junction bases outside the gene matches: 12. CDR3 size: 17 residues. CDR3 in amino acids: CATSGKGGEGANTEAFF. DNA of the CDR3: TGTGCCACCAGTGGAAAAGGAGGGGAGGGGGCGAACACTGAAGCTTTCTTT.

This sequence joins TRBV7-9 and TRBJ2-3; TRBD1 aligns across 8 bases. The CDR3 totals 13 residues. Germline CDR1 is SEHNR and CDR2 is FQNEAQ (reference sequence). Germline trimming cut 11 bases from V and 3 bases from J; bases unmatched to any gene: 7. CDR3 DNA: TGTGCCGACGACAGGGGTGGGACAGATACGCAGTATTTT. Its translation is CADDRGGTDTQYF. The full variable domain, in which reference TRBV7-9 and TRBJ2-3 provide the parts outside the CDR3, is DTGVSQNPRHKITKRGQNVTFRCDPISEHNRLYWYRQTLGQGPEFLTYFQNEAQLEKSRLLSDRFSAERPKGSFSTLEIQRTEQGDSAMYLCADDRGGTDTQYFGPGTRLTVL.

V gene TRBV21-1 combines with J gene TRBJ2-3; the D call of TRBD1 is as the table states it, not checked on the DNA. TRBV21-1 has pseudogene status. The CDR3 has 16 residues. In DNA form, the CDR3 reads TGTGCCAGCAGCAAATTCTCTTGGTGGGGCGAGGTGACGCAGTATTTT. Translation gives CASSKFSWWGEVTQYF.

The chain joins TRBV6-5 to TRBJ2-1; D is perhaps TRBD2 (6 bases). The V gene lost 5 bases and the J gene lost 5 bases, with 22 bases spanning the gap. The CDR3 runs to 17 residues. Germline V gene lookup returns CDR1 MNHEY and CDR2 SVGAGI. The CDR3 here is CASSPLQLAVGNNEQFF. The CDR3 DNA is TGTGCCAGCAGTCCGCTACAACTAGCAGTGGGGAACAATGAGCAGTTCTTC.

The V and J genes are TRBV9 and TRBJ2-3; TRBD2 agrees at 8 bases. Germline V CDR1 and CDR2: SGDLS, YYNGEE. This CDR3 is built from 14 residues. Trimming took 5 bases from V and 5 from J; bases not matched to a gene: 7. CDR3 bases: TGTGCCAGCAGAAAAGCGGGAGCCGGAGATACGCAGTATTTT. Protein sequence: CASRKAGAGDTQYF.

The chain carries TRBV11-3 and TRBJ1-4; D call uncertain. Trimming took off 1 base at V and 8 bases at J, with 20 bases between the two ends. The CDR3 runs to 17 residues. Per the germline V gene, CDR1 is SGHNT and CDR2 is YENEEA. This chain's CDR3 is CASSLVSDRSAKEKLFF. The CDR3 nucleotides are TGTGCCAGCAGCTTAGTATCGGACCGTTCGGCGAAGGAAAAACTGTTTTTT.

The chain joins TRBV7-3 to TRBJ1-2; the D gene is possibly TRBD1 (6 bases). Deletions cut 5 bases from V and 7 bases from J, with 20 bases between. Germline V gene lookup returns CDR1 SGHTA and CDR2 FQGTGA. The CDR3 has 15 residues. The CDR3 nucleotides are TGTGCCAGCAGCCAGCGTCCAGGGGTTACGGCTGGCTACACCTTC. Translation gives CASSQRPGVTAGYTF.

A few counts support this clonotype. The chain combines TRBV13 with TRBJ1-1; D call uncertain. Germline-derived CDR1 and CDR2 are PRHDT and FYEKMQ (reference sequence). The CDR3 has 13 amino acids. V shed 7 bases and J shed 1 base, with 10 bases lying between them. The DNA of the CDR3 is TGTGCCAGCATCGGACGGGGGAACACTGAAGCTTTCTTT. This gives the protein CASIGRGNTEAFF. Full variable domain (missing parts from reference TRBV13 and TRBJ1-1): AAGVIQSPRHLIKEKRETATLKCYPIPRHDTVYWYQQGPGQDPQFLISFYEKMQSDKGSIPDRFSAQQFSDYHSELNMSSLELGDSALYFCASIGRGNTEAFFGQGTRLTVV.

In its sample, this clonotype was seen a few times. The chain recombines TRBV10-3 with TRBJ2-7; unclear D gene. The CDR3 consists of 11 residues. The ends were cut back, 2 bases at V and 3 bases at J, with 2 bases in the middle. The germline CDR1 and CDR2 sequences are ENHRY and SYGVKD. The CDR3 region has the DNA TGTGCCATCAGTGAGAACTACGAGCAGTACTTC. It encodes CAISENYEQYF.

The chain employs TRBV13 and TRBJ2-5; D perhaps matches TRBD1 (6 bases). V was shortened by 6 bases and J by 0 bases, with 14 bases between the two germline ends. Germline loops: CDR1 PRHDT, CDR2 FYEKMQ (reference sequence). CDR3 length equals 15 residues. CDR3 loop: CASRELGQYQETQYF. The DNA of the CDR3 is TGTGCCAGCAGGGAGTTAGGACAGTACCAAGAGACCCAGTACTTC.

The rearrangement links TRBV23-1 to TRBJ1-5, with a tentative D call TRBD1 (5 bases). TRBV23-1 is an ORF, and what it does is uncertain. Trimming cost V 4 bases and J 6 bases, with 19 bases left between them. This CDR3 contains 16 residues. The DNA of the CDR3 is TGCGCCAGCAGTCCCGCGGGGGGAGGGATCGGTCAGCCCCAGCATTTT. Translated, it gives CASSPAGGGIGQPQHF.